This T cell receptor beta chain comes out of a study of PD-1 blockade in classical Hodgkin lymphoma. Findings of the study overall: Newly diagnosed patients reportedly had lower baseline TCR diversity than healthy donors.

Some clones are missing from TCRdb's copy, which holds only in-frame ones; the method was immunoSEQ multiplex PCR. The profile covers tens of thousands of clones, with 90% to 95% appearing a single time and roughly 3.8% taken by the ten largest. Time point reported: newly diagnosed, previously untreated cHL patient sample. Newly diagnosed classical Hodgkin lymphoma PBMCs, still untreated, provided the comparison samples. On this clone itself: Its antigen is as yet unknown.

This clonotype was sampled from a human donor with classical Hodgkin lymphoma. Sequencing was carried out using peripheral blood mononuclear cells (PBMCs).

CDR3 amino acids: CASSLVGSTTNEKLFF. Written as DNA, the CDR3 is TGCGCCAGCAGCTTGGTGGGTAGCACAACTAATGAAAAACTGTTTTTT. The genes are TRBV5-1 and TRBJ1-4; D is unclear. This CDR3 is 16 amino acids long. The V and J ends lost 0 bases and 0 bases respectively, with 9 bases between them. Germline loops: CDR1 SGHRS, CDR2 YFSETQ.